This T cell receptor beta chain was retrieved from a study of spatial heterogeneity in lung cancer (dated by TCRdb to about 2019). In the study overall: Beta-chain transcripts were consistently detected in greater numbers than alpha-chain transcripts, which likely reflects a higher abundance of beta-chain transcripts. In non-small cell lung cancer, the study quantitatively compared TCR alpha and beta repertoires across several tumor regions, matched nontumor lung, and blood. Both alpha and beta chains were TCR-sequenced in samples taken at surgery, namely 220 tumor regions, fewer than 85 matched nontumor lung samples and just over 55 PBMC samples. Nonsynonymous mutation counts, determined by whole-exome sequencing of tumor tissue, were related to features of the TCR repertoire. In the raw uncorrected reads, each unique combination of TCR and UMI appeared on average more than ten times. Findings and caveats that apply to the study as a whole: Confirming at a functional level the hypothesis that regional TCRs recognize regional mutations was considered to require additional single-cell paired TCR alpha and beta sequencing.

V drops 0 bases and J drops 7 bases, leaving 15 bases in between. The CDR3 spans 15 residues, from the cysteine through the phenylalanine. Only CDR3 DNA is held: 45 bases, read in frame from base 1. The CDR1 and CDR2 encoded by the germline V gene (reference sequence) are MNHEY and SMNVEV. This clonotype is considered medium-sized (0.01 to 0.1%). Its antigen is still unknown. Per-base quality was not reported, and no clone a single base away is much larger than it. The intended sense of this specimen's time point label: sample taken at primary tumor resection. The donors were 70 or so patients from the lung TRACERx cohort who had early-stage, untreated non-small cell lung cancer. TCR sequencing used whole RNA extracted from tumor and nontumor lung tissue, or from cryopreserved PBMC samples, without cell sorting. Only patients for whom sufficient RNA was available from at least two tumor regions were selected for TCR sequencing. Tumor and adjacent nontumor lung specimens were reviewed by a lung pathologist before selection.

Preparation of the library involved 5' RACE. The sequencer was a NextSeq 500. In the TCR library protocol, a unique molecular identifier was attached to each TCR cDNA molecule so that PCR and sequencing errors could be corrected. The study's own analysis went as follows. Decombinator tools were used for TCR identification, UMI-based error correction and CDR3 extraction. Expanded TCRs were defined as those above a frequency of 2 per 1,000, corresponding to the top 1% of the tumor frequency distribution. Renyi diversity was calculated using the R vegan package after each repertoire was subsampled 100 times to 5,000 TCRs. CDR3 similarity networks were constructed using string-kernel similarity of amino acid triplets, with links drawn between CDR3s whose pairwise similarity was above 0.82. The raw public reads went through TCRdb reprocessing: fastp at Q25, MiXCR clone calling, in-frame beta chains kept. Rows with a matching CDR3 protein are joined into one entry that keeps the most common DNA and genes. The V and J calls here are based on TCRdb, not the publication. The sample includes over 3,500 distinct CDR3 sequences, with about 8.8% observed a single time. Under 7.5% of the sample is held by the ten biggest clonotypes.

Specimen: normal lung tissue next to the tumor, collected at surgery. The chain is encoded by TRBV27 joined to TRBJ2-5; tentative D gene TRBD2, with 5 bases matching. This receptor was identified in a female donor with early-stage non-small cell lung cancer. This receptor carries the CDR3 CASSLSQAAVATQYF. In nucleotide form, the sequence is TGTGCCAGCAGTTTATCTCAAGCGGCAGTGGCGACCCAGTACTTC.